This TCR beta chain was documented in a study of cytomegalovirus exposure and HLA in healthy donors. The PCR had 60 Vbeta and 13 Jbeta primers. Clones were sequenced by immunoSEQ multiplex PCR, and TCRdb holds only the in-frame ones, with some missing. In the table there are approximately 160,000 clones, 82% of which are singletons. Germline CDR1 is MNHEY and CDR2 is SMNVEV (reference sequence). V gave up 5 bases and J gave up 4 bases; unmatched junction bases: 13. The CDR3 extends over 17 amino acids. Study-wide results and limits: As was reported, the HLA-A and HLA-B alleles of most subjects were accurately predicted from TCR beta sequences.

With respect to this clone: Its cognate antigen is unknown.

The source material was PBMCs. This TCR was recovered from a girl aged 2 to 9 in good health and CMV-seropositive. V usage is TRBV27 and J usage is TRBJ2-1; 8 nucleotides agree with TRBD2. CDR3 DNA sequence: TGTGCCAGCAGTCCCGCCCGGACTAGCTTACTATACAATGAGCAGTTCTTC. Protein sequence: CASSPARTSLLYNEQFF.